The present entry profiles one TCR beta chain with its context. The sample originates from a study of blood T cell repertoires in COVID-19. Some clones are missing from TCRdb's copy, which holds only in-frame ones; the method was immunoSEQ multiplex PCR. Of 90,000 to 100,000 clones in the sample, less than 85% are singletons; the top ten hold about a tenth. Germline-derived CDR1 and CDR2 are SGDLS and YYNGEE. CDR3 length equals 15 residues. With 3 bases removed from V and 4 bases from J, the gap between germline ends came to 17 bases. The sequenced material came from peripheral blood. The clonotype comes from a man aged 65 to 85 with active or convalescent COVID-19. The rearrangement uses TRBV9 and TRBJ2-7, with D perhaps matching TRBD1 (6 bases). CDR3 protein: CASSEYPTTGYEQYF. The CDR3 nucleotides are TGTGCCAGCAGCGAATACCCCACTACAGGGTACGAGCAGTACTTC.